These T cell receptor beta chains were read from a single sample in a study of CDR3 diversity in severe acne. Each CDR3 protein is one row after TCRdb ran MiXCR on the PCR reads. This table has some 84,000 distinct CDR3 sequences, over 45% appearing once. Material for sequencing was blood. The receptors shown here come from a male donor in good health, serving as a control. Both conserved end residues are part of each CDR3. A D gene is named only where the DNA matches it firmly.

CDR3 length: 15; V gene: TRBV7-2; D gene: -; J gene: TRBJ2-5; CDR3 protein: CASSYVAEIQETQYF
CDR3 length: 14; V gene: TRBV5-1; D gene: -; J gene: TRBJ1-4; CDR3 protein: CASSFEGLGEKLFF
CDR3 length: 14; V gene: TRBV15; D gene: -; J gene: TRBJ1-5; CDR3 protein: CATSDGRSNQPQHF
CDR3 length: 12; V gene: TRBV20-1; D gene: TRBD1; J gene: TRBJ2-7; CDR3 protein: CSAEDRVYEQYF
CDR3 length: 14; V gene: TRBV19; D gene: -; J gene: TRBJ2-7; CDR3 protein: CASSTRTVWGEQYF
CDR3 length: 19; V gene: TRBV7-3; D gene: TRBD1; J gene: TRBJ2-7; CDR3 protein: CASSSGGTGTTGPHYEQYF
CDR3 length: 14; V gene: TRBV2; D gene: -; J gene: TRBJ1-5; CDR3 protein: CASSEAQGHQPQHF
CDR3 length: 13; V gene: TRBV7-9; D gene: -; J gene: TRBJ1-2; CDR3 protein: CASSFRTKEGYTF
CDR3 length: 16; V gene: TRBV25-1; D gene: -; J gene: TRBJ1-5; CDR3 protein: CASSQVGAGSNQPQHF
CDR3 length: 8; V gene: TRBV20-1; D gene: -; J gene: TRBJ1-1; CDR3 protein: CSAGNGFF
CDR3 length: 14; V gene: TRBV6-2/TRBV6-3; D gene: -; J gene: TRBJ2-6; CDR3 protein: CASSYGGGANVLTF
CDR3 length: 14; V gene: TRBV25-1; D gene: TRBD1; J gene: TRBJ2-5; CDR3 protein: CASSPLDREETQYF
CDR3 length: 17; V gene: TRBV9; D gene: -; J gene: TRBJ2-1; CDR3 protein: CASSPTTTVLSSNEQFF
CDR3 length: 16; V gene: TRBV12-3/TRBV12-4; D gene: -; J gene: TRBJ2-5; CDR3 protein: CASSWRGGTAYETQYF
CDR3 length: 14; V gene: TRBV10-3; D gene: -; J gene: TRBJ2-7; CDR3 protein: CAISDLGSNYEQYF
CDR3 length: 12; V gene: TRBV10-3; D gene: -; J gene: TRBJ1-2; CDR3 protein: CAISEGSYGYTF
CDR3 length: 14; V gene: TRBV12-3/TRBV12-4; D gene: TRBD1; J gene: TRBJ2-7; CDR3 protein: CASSLRGRVSEQYF
CDR3 length: 11; V gene: TRBV7-9; D gene: -; J gene: TRBJ1-2; CDR3 protein: CASSQSGGYTF
CDR3 length: 15; V gene: TRBV10-2; D gene: TRBD1; J gene: TRBJ1-4; CDR3 protein: CASSDYRQGDEKLFF
CDR3 length: 14; V gene: TRBV7-6; D gene: -; J gene: TRBJ2-7; CDR3 protein: CASSPTGRSAEQYF
CDR3 length: 12; V gene: TRBV6-5; D gene: -; J gene: TRBJ2-7; CDR3 protein: CASSHPGYEQYF
CDR3 length: 15; V gene: TRBV7-2; D gene: -; J gene: TRBJ2-1; CDR3 protein: CASRLGGGSYNELFF
CDR3 length: 13; V gene: TRBV6-4; D gene: -; J gene: TRBJ2-3; CDR3 protein: CASSDSDSNEQYF
CDR3 length: 13; V gene: TRBV10-3; D gene: -; J gene: TRBJ1-1; CDR3 protein: CAISYDANSEEFF
CDR3 length: 15; V gene: TRBV5-1; D gene: -; J gene: TRBJ1-1; CDR3 protein: CASSLAMSQDFGAFF
CDR3 length: 17; V gene: TRBV9; D gene: -; J gene: TRBJ2-1; CDR3 protein: CASSTRPLAGVYNEQFF
CDR3 length: 16; V gene: TRBV28; D gene: -; J gene: TRBJ1-5; CDR3 protein: CASRIDYREGGQPQHF
CDR3 length: 13; V gene: TRBV20-1; D gene: -; J gene: TRBJ1-4; CDR3 protein: CSARESHQKKLFF
CDR3 length: 14; V gene: TRBV12-3/TRBV12-4; D gene: -; J gene: TRBJ2-7; CDR3 protein: CASTQGDFTYEQYF
CDR3 length: 13; V gene: TRBV2; D gene: -; J gene: TRBJ2-4; CDR3 protein: CATAGLWENIQYF
CDR3 length: 15; V gene: TRBV5-5; D gene: TRBD1; J gene: TRBJ2-7; CDR3 protein: CASSHPGQGSYEQYF
CDR3 length: 15; V gene: TRBV15; D gene: -; J gene: TRBJ2-5; CDR3 protein: CATSSSRTSQETQYF
CDR3 length: 14; V gene: TRBV10-1; D gene: -; J gene: TRBJ2-7; CDR3 protein: CASSRSGFSYEQYF
CDR3 length: 16; V gene: TRBV7-7; D gene: TRBD2; J gene: TRBJ2-5; CDR3 protein: CASSFIAGVDQETQYF
CDR3 length: 16; V gene: TRBV7-9; D gene: -; J gene: TRBJ1-3; CDR3 protein: CASSSSRAGAGNTIYF
CDR3 length: 15; V gene: TRBV25-1; D gene: TRBD1; J gene: TRBJ1-5; CDR3 protein: CASAGTGNSNQPQHF
CDR3 length: 16; V gene: TRBV6-1; D gene: -; J gene: TRBJ2-5; CDR3 protein: CASSSGLTGLWETQYF
CDR3 length: 14; V gene: TRBV2; D gene: -; J gene: TRBJ1-5; CDR3 protein: CASSERDKNQPQHF
CDR3 length: 17; V gene: TRBV6-6; D gene: TRBD1; J gene: TRBJ2-1; CDR3 protein: CASSYGPGTGDHNEQSF
CDR3 length: 14; V gene: TRBV7-3; D gene: -; J gene: TRBJ1-1; CDR3 protein: CASSLLGGGTEAFF
CDR3 length: 14; V gene: TRBV19; D gene: -; J gene: TRBJ1-2; CDR3 protein: CASSIGDGNYGYTF
CDR3 length: 15; V gene: TRBV7-3; D gene: TRBD2; J gene: TRBJ2-3; CDR3 protein: CASSLRLAGVDTRYF
CDR3 length: 14; V gene: TRBV20-1; D gene: -; J gene: TRBJ2-7; CDR3 protein: CSAYSVGGGNEQYF
CDR3 length: 14; V gene: TRBV5-1; D gene: -; J gene: TRBJ2-1; CDR3 protein: CASSLGPSGNEQFF
CDR3 length: 11; V gene: TRBV20-1; D gene: -; J gene: TRBJ1-2; CDR3 protein: CSARVFGGYTF
CDR3 length: 15; V gene: TRBV18; D gene: -; J gene: TRBJ1-5; CDR3 protein: CASSPRDGGNQPQHF
CDR3 length: 14; V gene: TRBV24-1; D gene: TRBD1; J gene: TRBJ1-2; CDR3 protein: CATSGQGGGIGYTF
CDR3 length: 8; V gene: TRBV13; D gene: -; J gene: TRBJ2-3; CDR3 protein: CASSLRYF
CDR3 length: 16; V gene: TRBV7-3; D gene: TRBD2; J gene: TRBJ2-1; CDR3 protein: CASAGLAGGPYNEQFF
CDR3 length: 11; V gene: TRBV2; D gene: -; J gene: TRBJ2-2; CDR3 protein: CASNNYGELFF
CDR3 length: 14; V gene: TRBV19; D gene: TRBD2; J gene: TRBJ2-7; CDR3 protein: CASRASGSSYEQYF
CDR3 length: 14; V gene: TRBV6-5; D gene: -; J gene: TRBJ1-1; CDR3 protein: CASSRQFPSTEAFF
CDR3 length: 14; V gene: TRBV19; D gene: -; J gene: TRBJ2-5; CDR3 protein: CASSRPGPKETQYF
CDR3 length: 14; V gene: TRBV12-3/TRBV12-4; D gene: -; J gene: TRBJ2-1; CDR3 protein: CTSGLEESLNEQFF